The clone carrying this T cell receptor (beta chain) has a count of ten or more. A read error may account for a junction end that differs from germline. TCR beta CDR3 region amplification was performed from RNA transcripts. The HTBI set primed first-round TCR CDR3 RT-PCR. Each CDR3 protein is one row after TCRdb ran MiXCR on the multiplex PCR reads. The sample consists of fewer than 650,000 distinct CDR3 sequences, 11% to 15% of them appearing once. These data come from a study of T cells in Graves' hyperthyroidism and ophthalmopathy. The CDR3 is 14 amino acids. Per the germline V gene, CDR1 is MNHNS and CDR2 is SASEGT.

The receptor was isolated from a woman between 18 and 29 years old with Graves' ophthalmopathy. Sequencing input: blood. The chain recombines TRBV6-1 with TRBJ1-4; possible D gene TRBD1, 5 bases. The CDR3 nucleotides read TGTGCCAGCAGCGAAGATCAGGGTTTAGAAAAACTGTTTTTT. Protein sequence: CASSEDQGLEKLFF.